The 20 T cell receptor beta chains below come from one sample, sequenced in a study of CD8 T cells in Susac syndrome. Reverse transcription used 0.5 to 1 ug RNA and random hexamers. TCRdb fed the immunoSEQ multiplex PCR reads into MiXCR, producing one record per CDR3 protein. The sample has more than 200,000 distinct CDR3 sequences; approximately 90% are singletons. Sequencing was carried out using CD8+ T cells from PBMCs. The origin of the receptors is a human donor with multiple sclerosis.

This chain uses TRBV7-9 with TRBJ2-7; 11 nucleotides line up with TRBD2. Trimming removed 3 bases from V and 1 base from J; junction bases left unmatched: 11. The germline CDR1 and CDR2 sequences are SEHNR and FQNEAQ (reference sequence). The CDR3 sequence is 18 residues long. This CDR3 is CASSFGTSGGSYSYEQYF. CDR3 nucleotide sequence: TGTGCCAGCAGCTTTGGTACTAGCGGGGGTTCGTATTCCTACGAGCAGTACTTC.

This chain joins TRBV11-2 and TRBJ1-4, with 11 bases identical to TRBD1. Germline V gene sequence: CDR1 SGHAT, CDR2 FQNNGV. This CDR3 is built from 18 residues. With V trimmed by 1 base and J by 5 bases, 9 bases remained unmatched. The CDR3 region is CASSLGPVGTGGNEKLFF. For the CDR3, the DNA is TGTGCCAGCAGCTTAGGCCCGGTTGGGACAGGGGGGAATGAAAAACTGTTTTTT.

The chain joins TRBV27 to TRBJ2-7, with D perhaps given as TRBD1 or TRBD2 (6 bases each). Germline CDR1 reads MNHEY; CDR2 reads SMNVEV (reference sequence). The CDR3 runs to 14 residues. The V and J ends lost 5 bases and 2 bases respectively, with 13 bases between them. CDR3 loop: CASSPTGAPYEQYF. CDR3 bases: TGTGCCAGCAGTCCGACGGGGGCCCCCTACGAGCAGTACTTC.

The CDR3 region is CSARPSPPSGRGNEQFF. The CDR3 DNA is TGCAGTGCTAGACCCTCCCCTCCTAGCGGGAGAGGGAATGAGCAGTTCTTC. The rearrangement links TRBV20-1 to TRBJ2-1; 10 nucleotides align to TRBD2. The junction had 14 bases not matched to a gene; V was cut back by 2 bases and J by 7 bases. In germline, CDR1 is DFQATT, CDR2 SNEGSKA (reference sequence). This CDR3 comprises 17 residues.

The chain recombines TRBV20-1 with TRBJ1-5; D is undetermined. V lost 0 bases and J 0 bases, leaving 12 bases between the germline ends. The CDR3 sequence is 16 residues long. Looked up from germline, CDR1 is DFQATT and CDR2 is SNEGSKA (reference sequence). This CDR3 is CSAREFDNPSNQPQHF. CDR3 coding DNA: TGCAGTGCTAGAGAGTTTGACAATCCTAGCAATCAGCCCCAGCATTTT.

The rearrangement uses TRBV4-3 and TRBJ2-5, with 11 bases matching TRBD2. Trimming took 0 bases from V and 4 from J; bases not matched to a gene: 4. This CDR3 is built from 16 residues. Germline CDR1 LGHNA, CDR2 YSLEER. The CDR3: CASSQDPLAGGETQYF. Written as DNA, the CDR3 is TGCGCCAGCAGCCAAGATCCCCTAGCGGGAGGAGAGACCCAGTACTTC.

The CDR3 region is CASSFWDGELFF. CDR3 nucleotide sequence: TGTGCCAGCAGCTTCTGGGACGGGGAGCTGTTTTTT. The genes are TRBV7-9 and TRBJ2-2; D is uncertain. The V end was cut by 3 bases, the J end by 7 bases, with 6 bases between. CDR1 and CDR2 from the germline V gene are SEHNR and FQNEAQ (reference sequence). The CDR3 has 12 residues.

The chain employs TRBV2 and TRBJ1-1; 8 positions agree with TRBD1. V shed 6 bases, J shed 5 bases, and the junction held 2 bases outside the gene matches. Germline V lookup: CDR1 SNHLY, CDR2 FYNNEI. The CDR3 runs 12 residues. CDR3 nucleotides: TGTGCCAGCAGCAGACAGGGGACTGAAGCTTTCTTT. Translating it yields CASSRQGTEAFF. Supplemented by reference TRBV2 and TRBJ1-1, the full variable domain reads EPEVTQTPSHQVTQMGQEVILRCVPISNHLYFYWYRQILGQKVEFLVSFYNNEISEKSEIFDDQFSVERPDGSNFTLKIRSTKLEDSAMYFCASSRQGTEAFFGQGTRLTVV.

The chain recombines TRBV3-1 with TRBJ1-6; no clear D. Trimming took off 1 base at V and 4 bases at J, with 11 bases between the two ends. CDR3 size: 16 residues. The germline V gene has CDR1 LGHDT and CDR2 YNNKEL (reference sequence). CDR3 DNA: TGTGCCAGCAGCCAAGTTCCACAGAGATATAATTCACCCCTCCACTTT. Translating gives CASSQVPQRYNSPLHF.

This clonotype was seen once. The V and J genes are TRBV27 and TRBJ2-1, with 7 nucleotides matching TRBD1. The germline V gene encodes CDR1 MNHEY and CDR2 SMNVEV (reference sequence). V was pared by 2 bases and J by 4 bases, with 2 bases of the junction left unmatched. The CDR3 contains 14 residues. The CDR3 DNA sequence: TGTGCCAGCAGTTTAGTGGGACAGTACAATGAGCAGTTCTTC. Translating gives CASSLVGQYNEQFF.

The chain joins TRBV7-9 to TRBJ1-5, with D unresolved. Germline V CDR1 and CDR2: SEHNR, FQNEAQ (reference sequence). The CDR3 is 16 residues long. The germline V and J ends were trimmed by 4 bases and 0 bases, with 13 bases remaining between them. DNA for the CDR3: TGTGCCAGCAGCTCCTGGACTGTCGATAGCAATCAGCCCCAGCATTTT. Its protein product is CASSSWTVDSNQPQHF.

V and J are TRBV7-8 and TRBJ2-7; possibly TRBD1 for D (6 bases). Germline CDR1 SGHVS, CDR2 FQNEAQ. Trimming stripped 4 bases from V and 5 bases from J, with 12 bases between. This CDR3 has 13 amino acids. CDR3 protein: CASSSDSQDEQYF. The CDR3 nucleotides are TGTGCCAGCAGCTCGGACAGCCAGGACGAGCAGTACTTC. Full variable domain (outside the CDR3, taken from reference TRBV7-8 and TRBJ2-7): GAGVSQSPRYKVAKRGQDVALRCDPISGHVSLFWYQQALGQGPEFLTYFQNEAQLDKSGLPSDRFFAERPEGSVSTLKIQRTQQEDSAVYLCASSSDSQDEQYFGPGTRLTVT.

CDR3 sequence reads: CATSRGLTDTQYF. The DNA of the CDR3 is TGTGCCACCAGCCGGGGCCTCACAGATACGCAGTATTTT. The rearrangement links TRBV24-1 to TRBJ2-3; D may match TRBD1 or TRBD2 (5 bases each). The length of the CDR3 is 13 residues. Germline CDR1 reads KGHDR; CDR2 reads SFDVKD. Trimming cost V 7 bases and J 2 bases, with 9 bases left between them.

The V and J genes are TRBV7-8 and TRBJ2-4, with a weak D call TRBD1 (5 bases). V was trimmed by 4 bases and J by 0 bases, leaving 10 bases between them. Germline V gives CDR1 SGHVS, CDR2 FQNEAQ. The CDR3 totals 15 residues. The CDR3 loop reads CASSSTVLAKNIQYF. CDR3 DNA sequence: TGTGCCAGCAGCTCGACAGTTTTAGCCAAAAACATTCAGTACTTC. Based on the CDR3 plus reference TRBV7-8 and TRBJ2-4, the full variable domain is GAGVSQSPRYKVAKRGQDVALRCDPISGHVSLFWYQQALGQGPEFLTYFQNEAQLDKSGLPSDRFFAERPEGSVSTLKIQRTQQEDSAVYLCASSSTVLAKNIQYFGAGTRLSVL.

The chain is built from TRBV7-9 and TRBJ1-1; D remains unclear. Per germline, CDR1 SEHNR and CDR2 FQNEAQ (reference sequence). Trimming shortened V by 4 bases and J by 0 bases, and 6 bases separated the two germline ends. This CDR3 comprises 13 residues. CDR3 residues: CASSYPVNTEAFF. The DNA for the CDR3 is TGTGCCAGCAGCTATCCGGTGAACACTGAAGCTTTCTTT.

The V and J genes are TRBV9 and TRBJ2-2, with 10 bases that match TRBD1. Germline V gene data show CDR1 as SGDLS and CDR2 as YYNGEE. The J segment lost 0 bases and the V segment lost 9 bases, leaving 11 bases of the junction unmatched. The CDR3 runs 17 residues. CDR3 sequence reads: CATSGTGDFANTGELFF. CDR3 DNA: TGTGCCACCTCCGGGACAGGGGACTTCGCGAACACCGGGGAGCTGTTTTTT.

The chain combines TRBV4-2 with TRBJ1-2; 9 nucleotides agree with TRBD1. This CDR3 spans 16 amino acids. With V trimmed by 0 bases and J by 1 base, 3 bases remained unmatched. Germline V gene lookup returns CDR1 LGHNA and CDR2 YNFKEQ. The CDR3, as DNA: TGTGCCAGCAGCCAAGACGAGACAGGGGGTAACTATGGCTACACCTTC. This gives the protein CASSQDETGGNYGYTF.

V usage is TRBV29-1 and J usage is TRBJ1-1; D gene ambiguous. V was cut by 1 base and J by 6 bases, with 6 bases left in between. The germline V gene has CDR1 SQVTM and CDR2 ANQGSEA. This CDR3 has 11 residues. CDR3 sequence reads: CSVEGHSEAFF. Written as DNA, the CDR3 is TGCAGCGTTGAAGGACACTCTGAAGCTTTCTTT.

V usage is TRBV6-5 and J usage is TRBJ2-1, with D perhaps TRBD2 (6 bases). Looked up from germline, CDR1 is MNHEY and CDR2 is SVGAGI. CDR3 length: 13 amino acids. V dropped 0 bases and J dropped 7 bases, with 7 bases sitting between them. Here the CDR3 DNA reads TGTGCCAGCAGTTACTCTAGCGGAAATGAGCAGTTCTTC. Encoded protein: CASSYSSGNEQFF.

Written as DNA, the CDR3 is TGTGCCTGGGAGTTGGGGACAGGGGGGGAGCAGTACTTC. Its translation is CAWELGTGGEQYF. The chain carries TRBV30 and TRBJ2-7; 11 bases agree with TRBD1. V lost 5 bases to trimming and J lost 7 bases; unmatched junction nucleotides: 7. The CDR3 spans 13 residues. CDR1 is GTSNPN and CDR2 is SVGIG in the germline V gene (reference sequence).